A single sample is the source of the 21 T cell receptor beta chains below, sequenced in a study of blood T cell repertoires in COVID-19. Some clones are missing from TCRdb's copy, which holds only in-frame ones; the method was immunoSEQ multiplex PCR. The data hold 200,000 or so clones, with about 80% observed a single time. The sequencing sample was made of PBMCs or T cells enriched from blood (not recorded which). All receptors derive from a man between 35 and 55 years old who had recovered from COVID-19.

The rearrangement joins TRBV10-1 to TRBJ2-1; D is possibly TRBD1 (6 bases). The V gene's germline CDR1 is WNHNN and CDR2 SYGVQD (reference sequence). The CDR3 extends over 13 amino acids. Trimming removed 6 bases at V and 7 bases at J, with 13 bases between. This chain's CDR3 is CASSAPGTNEQFF. In DNA, the CDR3 is TGCGCCAGCAGCGCCCCAGGGACAAATGAGCAGTTCTTC.

The J gene is TRBJ1-2, the V gene TRBV28, with 12 bases that match TRBD1. The CDR3 runs to 16 residues. Per germline, CDR1 MDHEN and CDR2 SYDVKM. V was pared by 6 bases and J by 4 bases, with 9 bases of the junction left unmatched. The CDR3 spells CASRRGQGATGYGYTF. Here the CDR3 DNA reads TGTGCCAGCAGACGGGGACAGGGGGCTACGGGCTATGGCTACACCTTC.

The chain carries TRBV4-1 and TRBJ2-1, with 12 bases that match TRBD2. With 4 bases clipped from V and 3 bases from J, the junction kept 4 bases outside the gene matches. The CDR3 runs to 16 residues. The germline V gene has CDR1 MGHRA and CDR2 YSYEKL. Here the CDR3 DNA reads TGCGCCAGCAGCCGCGGACTAGCGGGGATCTACAATGAGCAGTTCTTC. It translates to CASSRGLAGIYNEQFF.

The chain joins TRBV28 to TRBJ2-2; TRBD1 might be the D (6 bases). The CDR3 covers 17 residues. Germline CDR1 is MDHEN and CDR2 is SYDVKM. With 5 bases removed from V and 2 bases from J, the gap between germline ends came to 18 bases. The CDR3 is CASSIPSWGTNTGELFF. The DNA for the CDR3 is TGTGCCAGCAGTATCCCCTCATGGGGGACAAACACCGGGGAGCTGTTTTTT.

The V call is TRBV18, the J call TRBJ1-5, with a possible D match to TRBD1 (5 bases). The CDR3 is 16 amino acids. V shed 0 bases and J shed 1 base, with 10 bases lying between them. From germline, CDR1 is KGHSH and CDR2 LQKENI. In DNA form, the CDR3 reads TGTGCCAGCTCACCACCCGGGACTGGAAGCAATCAGCCCCAGCATTTT. It translates to CASSPPGTGSNQPQHF.

The count of this clone is one. CDR3 sequence: CASSEAPTADYGYTF. The CDR3 nucleotides read TGTGCCAGCAGTGAAGCCCCGACAGCCGACTATGGCTACACCTTC. This chain uses TRBV6-1 with TRBJ1-2; maybe TRBD1 (5 bases). CDR1 MNHNS and CDR2 SASEGT come from the germline V gene. The CDR3 contains 15 residues. V lost 0 bases and J lost 3, with 11 bases in between.

In the case of this clone: A read error may produce the germline difference seen at one junction end. This sequence joins TRBV5-1 and TRBJ2-5; no clear D gene. The CDR3 runs to 12 residues. Germline V lookup: CDR1 SGHRS, CDR2 YFSETQ. The CDR3 DNA sequence: TGCGCCAGCAGCTTGGATCGAGAGGCCCAGTACTTC. It encodes CASSLDREAQYF.

The V gene is TRBV28, the J gene TRBJ1-1; 9 bases agree with TRBD1. The germline CDR1 and CDR2 sequences are MDHEN and SYDVKM. The CDR3 consists of 18 residues. V lost 7 bases to trimming and J lost 0 bases; unmatched junction nucleotides: 15. CDR3 DNA sequence: TGTGCCAGCACCGATCCCGGGACAGGGCTTCTCATGAACACTGAAGCTTTCTTT. Residues: CASTDPGTGLLMNTEAFF.

This chain joins TRBV7-9 and TRBJ2-7; no clear D gene. The CDR3 has 12 residues. Germline CDR1 reads SEHNR; CDR2 reads FQNEAQ (reference sequence). Trimming removed 5 bases from V and 3 bases from J, with 8 bases in between. Here the CDR3 reads CASSNRNYEQYF. In DNA form, the CDR3 reads TGTGCCAGCAGCAACAGAAACTACGAGCAGTACTTC.

This clone was seen a handful of times. V and J are TRBV28 and TRBJ1-3; D unresolved. V lost 6 bases to trimming and J lost 1 base, with 10 bases between them. This CDR3 spans 14 amino acids. In germline, CDR1 is MDHEN, CDR2 SYDVKM. The CDR3 DNA reads TGTGCCAGCAGGGGATCGGGGTCTGGAAACACCATATATTTT. Translation gives CASRGSGSGNTIYF.

The chain recombines TRBV28 with TRBJ1-1; no firm D call. Looked up from germline, CDR1 is MDHEN and CDR2 is SYDVKM. Trimming stripped 1 base from V and 5 bases from J, with 11 bases between. The CDR3 has 14 residues. CDR3 amino acids: CASSLFRSGTEAFF. CDR3 coding DNA: TGTGCCAGCAGTTTATTTCGTTCGGGGACTGAAGCTTTCTTT. The full variable domain, its missing parts supplied by reference TRBV28 and TRBJ1-1, is DVKVTQSSRYLVKRTGEKVFLECVQDMDHENMFWYRQDPGLGLRLIYFSYDVKMKEKGDIPEGYSVSREKKERFSLILESASTNQTSMYLCASSLFRSGTEAFFGQGTRLTVV.

The chain recombines TRBV12-3 or TRBV12-4 with TRBJ1-2; D possibly corresponds to TRBD1 (5 bases). This CDR3 spans 11 amino acids. The ends were cut back, 5 bases at V and 9 bases at J, with 10 bases in the middle. DNA for the CDR3: TGTGCCAGCAGTCGGGGGTATAGCTACACCTTC. This sequence encodes CASSRGYSYTF.

V and J are TRBV7-2 and TRBJ2-3; D is ambiguous. The CDR3 totals 15 residues. V lost 3 bases, J lost 0 bases, and 10 bases lay in between. Per germline, CDR1 SGHTA and CDR2 FQGNSA. CDR3: CASSFEATSTDTQYF. Written as DNA, the CDR3 is TGTGCCAGCAGCTTCGAGGCTACTAGCACAGATACGCAGTATTTT.

The chain links TRBV9 to TRBJ2-5, with 11 bases matching TRBD2. The V and J ends lost 0 bases and 7 bases, in that order; junction bases with no gene match: 17. Per germline, CDR1 SGDLS and CDR2 YYNGEE. This CDR3 region has 19 residues. This CDR3 reads CASSVGAPASGGSWGTQYF. The CDR3 coding sequence is TGTGCCAGCAGCGTAGGGGCCCCAGCTAGCGGGGGGTCTTGGGGGACCCAGTACTTC.

This chain joins TRBV5-1 and TRBJ1-1; 9 bases match TRBD1. The CDR3 totals 15 residues. Germline values: CDR1 SGHRS, CDR2 YFSETQ. V dropped 4 bases and J dropped 4; count of bases not matched to a gene: 8. Here the CDR3 DNA reads TGCGCCAGCAGCAAGGGACAGGGTATGGGCACTGAAGCTTTCTTT. Translation gives CASSKGQGMGTEAFF. The complete variable domain, with remaining parts taken from reference TRBV5-1 and TRBJ1-1, reads KAGVTQTPRYLIKTRGQQVTLSCSPISGHRSVSWYQQTPGQGLQFLFEYFSETQRNKGNFPGRFSGRQFSNSRSEMNVSTLELGDSALYLCASSKGQGMGTEAFFGQGTRLTVV.

This clone was detected only a few times. The rearrangement uses TRBV6-4 and TRBJ1-2; 7 bases fit TRBD1. Trimming removed 5 bases from V and 6 bases from J; junction bases left unmatched: 12. The CDR3 covers 15 residues. Germline V lookup: CDR1 MRHNA, CDR2 SNTAGT. CDR3 in amino acids: CASSPKTGPLHGYTF. The CDR3 DNA reads TGTGCCAGCAGTCCAAAGACAGGGCCACTTCATGGCTACACCTTC.

The chain is built from TRBV7-9 and TRBJ1-1; D remains unclear. V was trimmed by 1 base and J by 1 base, leaving 7 bases between them. This CDR3 has 14 amino acids. Looked up from germline, CDR1 is SEHNR and CDR2 is FQNEAQ (reference sequence). This CDR3 is CASSLVSTNTEAFF. Written as DNA, the CDR3 is TGTGCCAGCAGCTTAGTCAGTACGAACACTGAAGCTTTCTTT. The full variable domain, rest sourced from reference TRBV7-9 and TRBJ1-1, is DTGVSQNPRHKITKRGQNVTFRCDPISEHNRLYWYRQTLGQGPEFLTYFQNEAQLEKSRLLSDRFSAERPKGSFSTLEIQRTEQGDSAMYLCASSLVSTNTEAFFGQGTRLTVV.

V usage is TRBV3-1 (or the pseudogene TRBV3-2) and J usage is TRBJ2-7; 7 bases line up with TRBD1. The V gene end was trimmed by 1 base and the J gene end by 2 bases; junction bases not matched to a gene: 2. CDR3 length equals 14 residues. Germline V gives CDR1 LGHDT, CDR2 YNNKEL (reference sequence). The CDR3, as DNA: TGTGCCAGCAGCCAAGGAGGGACAGCCTACGAGCAGTACTTC. The encoded protein is CASSQGGTAYEQYF.

This clone was detected only a few times. This chain uses TRBV5-1 with TRBJ2-7; a possible D gene is TRBD1 (5 bases). CDR3 size: 14 residues. Trimming stripped 0 bases from V and 5 bases from J, with 12 bases between. Germline CDR1 is SGHRS and CDR2 is YFSETQ. CDR3 bases: TGCGCCAGCAGCTTGGGACAGAAAGGCCACGAGCAGTACTTC. Its protein is CASSLGQKGHEQYF. Drawing the rest from reference TRBV5-1 and TRBJ2-7, the complete variable domain is KAGVTQTPRYLIKTRGQQVTLSCSPISGHRSVSWYQQTPGQGLQFLFEYFSETQRNKGNFPGRFSGRQFSNSRSEMNVSTLELGDSALYLCASSLGQKGHEQYFGPGTRLTVT.

V and J are TRBV28 and TRBJ2-1; 7 bases align to TRBD2. Unmatched junction bases numbered 7, after V lost 2 bases and J lost 9 bases. The CDR3 is 14 amino acids. Germline V CDR1 and CDR2: MDHEN, SYDVKM. Written as DNA, the CDR3 is TGTGCCAGCAGTTTAGGCGCGGGGGACGTTGAGCAGTTCTTC. Translating gives CASSLGAGDVEQFF.

The rearrangement uses TRBV27 and TRBJ1-1; D gene unclear. The germline gives CDR1 MNHEY, CDR2 SMNVEV (reference sequence). The CDR3 is made up of 13 amino acids. The V end was cut by 4 bases, the J end by 1 base, with 7 bases between. The CDR3 is CASSSYRNTEAFF. DNA of the CDR3: TGTGCCAGCAGTTCGTACAGGAACACTGAAGCTTTCTTT.